The text below deals with one T cell receptor (beta chain). The V and J ends lost 5 bases and 5 bases respectively, with 6 bases between them. The germline CDR1 and CDR2 sequences are SEHNR and FQNEAQ (reference sequence). CDR3 length: 11 residues. TCRdb passed the 5' RACE reads through MiXCR, listing each CDR3 protein once. The sample has some 62,000 distinct CDR3 sequences, 22% seen once. The chain recombines TRBV7-9 with TRBJ2-5; D ambiguous. This TCR derives from a female donor with breast cancer. Sequenced sample: memory CD4+ T cells sorted from a lymph node. Subset in this sample: memory CD4+ T cells, CD4+CD45RO+CD25-. CDR3 region: CASSARETQYF. The DNA for the CDR3 is TGTGCCAGCAGCGCCCGGGAGACCCAGTACTTC.